The following is a TCR beta chain sequence with its context. The antigen it recognizes is unknown. No clone much larger than this one lies a single base away; base qualities are absent. The immunoSEQ Assay, a bias-controlled multiplex PCR, was used to amplify TCRbeta CDR3 regions from genomic DNA. The original pipeline was this. Nucleated cell counts per sample were estimated from amplification of reference gene primers within the assay. Sequence reads were collapsed and filtered to measure the absolute abundance of every unique TCRbeta CDR3 rearrangement. For each sample, productive Simpson clonality was calculated by taking the square root of Simpson's diversity index across productive rearrangements. Held by TCRdb, this immuneACCESS table contains in-frame sequences only and omits some clones. Under half of the omission traces to an unresolved V gene where checked; the cause of the rest is unknown. The V and J calls and clone size are taken from that table; D and trimming were inferred from the DNA. Recorded for this sample are around 55,000 clones; about 87% of them occurred a single time. The leading ten clones occupy 1.4% of the sample.

These data originate in a study of blood T cell repertoires in COVID-19 (dated by TCRdb to about 2020). Looking at the study overall: Samples from collaborators originated in the United States, Italy and Spain and spanned both the acute and convalescent phases of COVID-19. The material from the prospective study consisted of cDNA or gDNA derived from T cells, B-cell-depleted T cells, or PBMCs. The dataset comprised deeply sampled blood TCRbeta repertoires from subjects exposed to, actively infected with, or recovered from COVID-19. The repertoires were released in a freely available public database meant as a resource for research on the immune response to SARS-CoV-2. The samples were drawn from two sources: the first 160 participants of the ongoing ImmuneRACE study, and 1,000 to 1,500 subjects contributed by 6 global collaborators. Sample metadata almost always included a de-identified subject ID, COVID-19 status, age in years and sex. HLA class I and class II types, where available, came from metadata supplied by the sample provider rather than from assay-based typing.

Trimming costs V 3 bases and J 8 bases, and their ends lie 16 bases apart. The CDR3 starts with the cysteine, ends with the phenylalanine, and has 13 residues. Of all the DNA, just the CDR3 is kept, 39 bases in frame from base 1. For CDR1 and CDR2, the germline V gene (reference sequence) lists DFQATT and SNEGSKA. Collaborating institutions collected whole blood in K2EDTA tubes following their own protocols. Collaborator samples were shipped for TCRbeta analysis as frozen whole blood, isolated PBMCs, or DNA extracted from either sample type. The investigation overall reported the following: The quantity of clinical and demographic metadata differed by source and by participant and was supplied without curation.

The sequenced sample was peripheral blood. This TCR was sampled from a man between 60 and 75 years old with acute or convalescent COVID-19. The V and J genes are TRBV20-1 and TRBJ1-1; the D gene is possibly TRBD1, with 5 bases matching. The CDR3 region: CSASPRAGREAFF. The DNA sequence is as follows: TGCAGTGCTAGTCCCAGGGCGGGGAGGGAAGCTTTCTTT.